Following are 18 T cell receptor beta chains from one sample sequenced in a study of shared clonotypes between healthy human individuals. TCRdb's copy holds only in-frame clones and misses some; the assay was immunoSEQ multiplex PCR. The sample includes around 2.5 million clones, over 85% of them seen just once. The sample comprised naive CD4+ T cells from PBMCs. Regarding subset: CD45RA+ positively selected. These receptors all stem from a man between 18 and 29 years old in good health. Some clones in this sample may be carry-over from other donors' samples.

V is TRBV5-1 and J is TRBJ2-3; TRBD2 aligns across 11 bases. With V trimmed by 1 base and J by 1 base, 14 bases remained unmatched. Germline CDR1 reads SGHRS; CDR2 reads YFSETQ. CDR3 length equals 20 residues. The CDR3 is CASSLKLAGASGIGTDTQYF. DNA of the CDR3: TGCGCCAGCAGCTTGAAACTAGCGGGAGCCTCAGGGATCGGCACAGATACGCAGTATTTT.

The chain joins TRBV6-6 to TRBJ1-2; no reliable D call. The CDR3 length is 12 residues. With 2 bases removed from V and 8 bases from J, the gap between germline ends came to 9 bases. In germline, CDR1 is MNHNY, CDR2 SVGAGI (reference sequence). The CDR3 coding sequence is TGTGCCAGCAGTTACGGGGATCCAGGCTACACCTTC. Protein product: CASSYGDPGYTF.

J is TRBJ2-7 and V is TRBV6-6; no firm D call. CDR3 size: 14 residues. The V gene lost 0 bases and the J gene lost 1 base, with 7 bases spanning the gap. Germline lookup yields CDR1 MNHNY and CDR2 SVGAGI (reference sequence). CDR3 DNA sequence: TGTGCCAGCAGTTACTCGAGTAGATCCTACGAGCAGTACTTC. Its protein product is CASSYSSRSYEQYF.

This chain uses TRBV5-1 with TRBJ2-7; 9 bases are a match to TRBD1. The CDR3 consists of 15 residues. V gave up 4 bases and J gave up 7 bases; unmatched junction bases: 12. Germline lookup yields CDR1 SGHRS and CDR2 YFSETQ. The CDR3 DNA is TGCGCCAGCAGCGGACAGGGACAGGGTTTTGGGGAGCAGTACTTC. Translation: CASSGQGQGFGEQYF.

This clone was picked up one time. This chain joins TRBV7-9 and TRBJ2-3; TRBD2 matches 12 bases. The germline CDR1 and CDR2 sequences are SEHNR and FQNEAQ (reference sequence). This CDR3 contains 15 residues. V gave up 8 bases and J gave up 5 bases; unmatched junction bases: 8. The CDR3 region has the DNA TGTGCCAGCTCGTGGACTAGCGGGATAGGAGATACGCAGTATTTT. Its protein is CASSWTSGIGDTQYF.

The gene calls are TRBV30 and TRBJ1-5, with 10 nucleotides matching TRBD1. The CDR3 runs 17 residues. V was pared by 1 base and J by 2 bases, with 8 bases of the junction left unmatched. Germline V gives CDR1 GTSNPN, CDR2 SVGIG (reference sequence). Here the CDR3 DNA reads TGTGCCTGGAGTGGACGACAGGGGGCCTTAGGCAATCAGCCCCAGCATTTT. Translation: CAWSGRQGALGNQPQHF.

The chain couples TRBV2 to TRBJ2-7; the D gene is possibly TRBD2 (6 bases). In germline, CDR1 is SNHLY, CDR2 FYNNEI. V was cut by 8 bases and J by 5 bases, with 19 bases left in between. The CDR3 covers 14 residues. The CDR3 protein is CASRRESGEDEQYF. CDR3 coding DNA: TGTGCCAGCCGCCGGGAATCGGGGGAGGACGAGCAGTACTTC.

The chain recombines TRBV14 with TRBJ1-2; no reliable D call. The CDR3 loop spans 15 amino acids. Germline loops: CDR1 SGHDN, CDR2 FVKESK. V lost 0 bases to trimming and J lost 2 bases, with 10 bases between them. The CDR3 DNA is TGTGCCAGCAGCCAAGAATATAGACCCAACTATGGCTACACCTTC. Translation: CASSQEYRPNYGYTF. The complete variable domain, with remaining parts taken from reference TRBV14 and TRBJ1-2, reads EAGVTQFPSHSVIEKGQTVTLRCDPISGHDNLYWYRRVMGKEIKFLLHFVKESKQDESGMPNNRFLAERTGGTYSTLKVQPAELEDSGVYFCASSQEYRPNYGYTFGSGTRLTVV.

The chain recombines TRBV5-6 with TRBJ2-7, with D perhaps TRBD2 (6 bases). Germline lookup yields CDR1 SGHDT and CDR2 YYEEEE. This CDR3 spans 18 amino acids. Trimming removed 4 bases from V and 5 bases from J, with 28 bases in between. The CDR3 here is CASSRPFSAAEGMHEQYF. CDR3 DNA: TGTGCCAGCAGCCGCCCGTTCAGCGCGGCGGAGGGCATGCACGAGCAGTACTTC. Full variable domain (missing parts from reference TRBV5-6 and TRBJ2-7): DAGVTQSPTHLIKTRGQQVTLRCSPKSGHDTVSWYQQALGQGPQFIFQYYEEEERQRGNFPDRFSGHQFPNYSSELNVNALLLGDSALYLCASSRPFSAAEGMHEQYFGPGTRLTVT.

The CDR3 reads CASSVAGSYYGYTF. DNA for the CDR3: TGTGCCAGCAGCGTAGCGGGGTCCTACTATGGCTACACCTTC. This sequence joins TRBV9 and TRBJ1-2; D remains unclear. The CDR3 totals 14 residues. Germline V CDR1 and CDR2: SGDLS, YYNGEE. Trimming removed 0 bases at V and 3 bases at J, with 9 bases between. Combining the CDR3 with reference TRBV9 and TRBJ1-2 gives the whole variable domain DSGVTQTPKHLITATGQRVTLRCSPRSGDLSVYWYQQSLDQGLQFLIQYYNGEERAKGNILERFSAQQFPDLHSELNLSSLELGDSALYFCASSVAGSYYGYTFGSGTRLTVV.

The V call is TRBV19, the J call TRBJ2-1; TRBD1 matches at 8 bases. Germline V gives CDR1 LNHDA, CDR2 SQIVND (reference sequence). V lost 4 bases, J lost 8 bases, and 10 bases stayed unmatched. The CDR3 consists of 15 residues. The CDR3 sequence: CASSTGTGGSDEQFF. DNA for the CDR3: TGTGCCAGTAGTACCGGGACAGGCGGGTCGGATGAGCAGTTCTTC.

This chain joins TRBV18 and TRBJ1-2; tentatively, D is TRBD1 (6 bases). The CDR3 is made up of 14 amino acids. V lost 2 bases and J lost 5, with 12 bases in between. The germline CDR1 and CDR2 sequences are KGHSH and LQKENI. The CDR3 DNA reads as TGTGCCAGCTCACCAACGGACAGTAGTTATGGCTACACCTTC. It specifies CASSPTDSSYGYTF.

The rearrangement uses TRBV9 and TRBJ2-1; D uncertain. The CDR3 contains 14 residues. V was clipped by 3 bases and J by 4 bases, with 11 bases between them. Germline CDR1 SGDLS, CDR2 YYNGEE. The CDR3 is CASSARFGYNEQFF. The DNA of the CDR3 is TGTGCCAGCAGCGCCCGTTTTGGTTACAATGAGCAGTTCTTC.

The rearrangement links TRBV13 to TRBJ1-3, with D unclear. The CDR3 contains 16 residues. Germline V gene lookup returns CDR1 PRHDT and CDR2 FYEKMQ (reference sequence). Trimming took 2 bases from V and 3 from J, leaving 14 bases between them. The CDR3 is CASSLLVPVGGNTIYF. CDR3 bases: TGTGCCAGCAGCTTACTAGTCCCCGTTGGTGGAAACACCATATATTTT.

This clone is a singleton in its sample. V gene TRBV1 combines with J gene TRBJ2-7. TRBV1 is shown as a pseudogene. This CDR3 has 14 amino acids. CDR3 bases: TGCACCAGCAGCCAGCCTTCTGAAACCTACGAGCAGTACTTC. Encoded protein: CTSSQPSETYEQYF.

The chain joins TRBV7-9 to TRBJ2-5; 7 bases agree with TRBD2. J gave up 6 bases and V 0 bases, and 4 bases lay outside the gene matches. Germline CDR1 is SEHNR and CDR2 is FQNEAQ (reference sequence). The CDR3 totals 14 residues. CDR3 nucleotides: TGTGCCAGCAGCTTAGCGCTGGGGGGGAAGACCCAGTACTTC. This sequence encodes CASSLALGGKTQYF.

CDR3 sequence (DNA): TGTGCCAGCGACGTGGGGGGCGCATCCTATGGCTACACCTTC. Amino acids: CASDVGGASYGYTF. The chain has TRBV28 and TRBJ1-2; maybe TRBD1 (6 bases). V dropped 8 bases and J dropped 4 bases, with 17 bases sitting between them. Germline V gene sequence: CDR1 MDHEN, CDR2 SYDVKM. This CDR3 region has 14 residues.

The chain links TRBV25-1 to TRBJ1-4; TRBD1 matches 9 bases. Germline CDR1 is MGHDK and CDR2 is SYGVNS. There are 13 residues in the CDR3. Trimming cost V 6 bases and J 8 bases; bases outside gene matches: 4. CDR3 loop: CASRDRGGEKLFF. CDR3 sequence (DNA): TGTGCCAGCAGGGACAGGGGAGGAGAAAAACTGTTTTTT.